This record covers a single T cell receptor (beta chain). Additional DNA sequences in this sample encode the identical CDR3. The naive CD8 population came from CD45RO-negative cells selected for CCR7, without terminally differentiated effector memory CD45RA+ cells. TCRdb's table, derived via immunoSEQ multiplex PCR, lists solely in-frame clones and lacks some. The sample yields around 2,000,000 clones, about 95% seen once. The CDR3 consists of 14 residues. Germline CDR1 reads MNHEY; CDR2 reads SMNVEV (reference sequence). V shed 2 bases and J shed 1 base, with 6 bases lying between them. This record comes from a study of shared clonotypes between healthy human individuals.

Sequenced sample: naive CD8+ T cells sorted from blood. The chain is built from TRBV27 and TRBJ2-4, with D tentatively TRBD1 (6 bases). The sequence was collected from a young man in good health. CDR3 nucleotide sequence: TGTGCCAGCAGTTTAACAGGGGCCAAAAACATTCAGTACTTC. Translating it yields CASSLTGAKNIQYF.